Sequencing of this T cell receptor beta chain was carried out in a study of early T cells in non-severe SARS-CoV-2 infection. Each cDNA molecule carried a unique molecular identifier. Via MiXCR, TCRdb re-called the 5' RACE reads, giving one row per CDR3 protein. The table has approximately 50,000 distinct CDR3 sequences, approximately 8.5% seen once. CDR1 is MGHDK and CDR2 is SYGVNS in the germline V gene. The CDR3 covers 14 residues. This clonotype came up a few times. A junction boundary mismatches the germline segment, possibly from a read error. Sample: whole blood. J is TRBJ2-5 and V is TRBV25-1, with 7 bases aligning to TRBD2. This TCR derives from an adult who was a healthcare worker with PCR-confirmed SARS-CoV-2 infection or an uninfected control (not recorded which). CDR3 DNA: TGTGTCAGCAGTGAAAGGGGAGGGAGAGAGACCCAGTACTTC. Encoded protein: CVSSERGGRETQYF.